This TCR beta chain was sequenced during a study of blood T cell repertoires in COVID-19. Study information: Samples representing acute and convalescent COVID-19 were sourced from the United States, Italy and Spain. PBMCs, B-cell-depleted T cells, or T cells provided the cDNA or gDNA that made up the material.

This clone came up once. Method: immunoSEQ multiplex PCR; TCRdb's copy keeps in-frame clones and lacks some. The sample lists some 120,000 clones; around 85% were seen once. Germline V lookup: CDR1 MNHEY, CDR2 SVGAGI. The V and J ends lost 8 bases and 1 base respectively, with 9 bases between them. The CDR3 length is 13 residues. The Seattle site enrolled patients during active infection and followed them longitudinally. The receptor was isolated from a woman older than 75 with COVID-19, enrolled during active disease. The V and J genes are TRBV6-5 and TRBJ1-5; weak D call: TRBD1 (5 bases). Sequencing input: peripheral blood. CDR3 nucleotide sequence: TGTGCCAGCTCGACAGTCAGCAATCAGCCCCAGCATTTT. The encoded protein is CASSTVSNQPQHF.